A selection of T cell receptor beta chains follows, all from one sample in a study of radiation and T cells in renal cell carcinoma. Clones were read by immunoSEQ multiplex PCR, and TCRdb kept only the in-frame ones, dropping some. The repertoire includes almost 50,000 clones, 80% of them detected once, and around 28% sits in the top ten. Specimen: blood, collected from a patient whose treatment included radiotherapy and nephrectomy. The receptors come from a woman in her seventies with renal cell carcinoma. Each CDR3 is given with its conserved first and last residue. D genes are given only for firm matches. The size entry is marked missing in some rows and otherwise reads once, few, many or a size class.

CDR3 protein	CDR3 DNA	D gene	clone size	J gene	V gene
CASSLGGRVYEQYF	TGTGCCAGCAGCTTAGGTGGCAGGGTCTACGAGCAGTACTTC	-	-	TRBJ2-7	TRBV7-9
CASRDGLAYEQYF	TGTGCCAGCAGGGATGGACTAGCCTACGAGCAGTACTTC	TRBD2	-	TRBJ2-7	TRBV6-5
CASSESKSTGYTF	TGCGCCAGCAGTGAGTCGAAGTCGACCGGCTACACCTTC	-	-	TRBJ1-2	TRBV10-1
CASRGGGGGPLHF	TGTGCCAGCAGGGGAGGAGGGGGCGGTCCCCTCCACTTT	TRBD1	once	TRBJ1-6	TRBV5-4
CASSVDIQPLHF	TGTGCCAGCAGTGTGGACATCCAACCCCTCCACTTT	-	few	TRBJ1-6	TRBV6-1
CASSDSGGLYGYTF	TGTGCCAGCAGCGATTCAGGGGGCCTCTATGGCTACACCTTC	TRBD1	once	TRBJ1-2	TRBV9
CASSLDSREYF	TGTGCCAGCAGCTTGGACAGTAGGGAGTACTTC	-	-	TRBJ2-7	TRBV5-6
CAWSPGTENSPLHF	TGTGCCTGGAGTCCCGGGACGGAGAATTCACCCCTCCACTTT	-	once	TRBJ1-6	TRBV30
CASSTRGGIGYTF	TGTGCCAGCAGCACCCGGGGGGGGATCGGCTACACCTTC	-	-	TRBJ1-2	TRBV25-1
CASSISTVNTEAFF	TGTGCCAGCAGCATCTCGACGGTGAACACTGAAGCTTTCTTT	-	-	TRBJ1-1	TRBV7-9
CASSEVGTGELFF	TGTGCCAGCAGTGAAGTAGGCACCGGGGAGCTGTTTTTT	-	-	TRBJ2-2	TRBV6-4
CASRWDTPGGELFF	TGTGCCAGTAGATGGGACACCCCTGGGGGGGAGCTGTTTTTT	-	few	TRBJ2-2	TRBV19
CASSLADGEAFF	TGTGCCAGCAGCTTGGCCGACGGTGAAGCTTTCTTT	-	-	TRBJ1-1	TRBV9
CATSREAFSEQETQYF	TGTGCCACCAGCAGAGAGGCTTTTAGCGAGCAAGAGACCCAGTACTTC	-	once	TRBJ2-5	TRBV15
CASSVSDRQNTEAFF	TGTGCCAGCAGCGTATCGGACAGACAGAACACTGAAGCTTTCTTT	-	few	TRBJ1-1	TRBV9
CASSSLVLAGGPRAQYF	TGTGCCAGCAGCTCTCTGGTCCTAGCGGGAGGCCCCAGGGCCCAGTACTTC	TRBD2	-	TRBJ2-5	TRBV7-3
CASSPRVGSGSMYEQYF	TGTGCCAGCAGCCCCCGTGTGGGTAGCGGGAGCATGTACGAGCAGTACTTC	TRBD2	-	TRBJ2-7	TRBV11-2
CASSLWGGGPDTQYF	TGTGCCAGCAGTTTGTGGGGCGGCGGCCCAGATACGCAGTATTTT	-	-	TRBJ2-3	TRBV27
CASSHYSSGGNTKLFF	TGTGCCAGCAGCCATTACTCGTCAGGGGGCAATACAAAACTGTTTTTT	TRBD1	-	TRBJ1-4	TRBV7-2
CASSSNGWGTEAFF	TGCGCCAGCAGCTCGAACGGGTGGGGCACTGAAGCTTTCTTT	-	-	TRBJ1-1	TRBV5-1
CASKRDTFYTF	TGTGCCAGCAAGAGGGACACCTTTTACACCTTC	-	-	TRBJ1-2	TRBV6-1
CASSLFGTANTGELFF	TGTGCCAGCAGCTTATTCGGGACAGCGAACACCGGGGAGCTGTTTTTT	TRBD1	-	TRBJ2-2	TRBV7-3
CASSFGQGNYGYTF	TGTGCCAGCAGTTTTGGACAGGGGAACTATGGCTACACCTTC	TRBD1	-	TRBJ1-2	TRBV2
CSAHPYGGAADTQYF	TGCAGCGCCCACCCCTACGGGGGGGCAGCGGATACGCAGTATTTT	TRBD2	-	TRBJ2-3	TRBV29-1
CASSSGTGAYNEQFF	TGTGCCAGCAGCTCCGGGACAGGGGCCTACAATGAGCAGTTCTTC	TRBD1	-	TRBJ2-1	TRBV5-6
CASSYPSTGAGEAFF	TGTGCCAGCAGCTACCCGTCGACAGGGGCGGGTGAAGCTTTCTTT	TRBD1	-	TRBJ1-1	TRBV7-2
CASSSGGRWETQYF	TGTGCCAGCAGCTCGGGGGGAAGGTGGGAGACCCAGTACTTC	TRBD2	-	TRBJ2-5	TRBV7-8
CASSASLYEQFF	TGTGCCAGCAGTGCTAGTTTGTATGAGCAGTTCTTC	-	-	TRBJ2-1	TRBV2
CASSSPGGGETQYF	TGTGCCAGCAGCTCACCGGGGGGCGGAGAGACCCAGTACTTC	-	-	TRBJ2-5	TRBV11-2
CASSPLPGQGTGQPQHF	TGTGCCAGCAGCCCCCTGCCTGGACAGGGAACCGGCCAGCCCCAGCATTTT	TRBD1	-	TRBJ1-5	TRBV7-6
CASRRTSGEFNEQFF	TGTGCCAGCAGACGGACTAGCGGGGAGTTCAATGAGCAGTTCTTC	TRBD2	-	TRBJ2-1	TRBV6-5
CASRRGGASNEQFF	TGTGCCAGCAGACGCGGGGGGGCCAGCAATGAGCAGTTCTTC	TRBD2	-	TRBJ2-1	TRBV9
CASSTGTNSGANVLTF	TGTGCCAGCAGCACCGGGACGAACTCTGGGGCCAACGTCCTGACTTTC	-	-	TRBJ2-6	TRBV5-8
CASSVLTGGTSGNTIYF	TGTGCCAGCAGTGTACTGACAGGGGGGACTTCTGGAAACACCATATATTTT	TRBD1	-	TRBJ1-3	TRBV6-1
CASSIGTSGGAGELFF	TGTGCCAGCAGCATAGGGACTAGCGGGGGCGCCGGGGAGCTGTTTTTT	TRBD2	-	TRBJ2-2	TRBV7-6
CASSLEQADTQYF	TGTGCCAGCAGCTTAGAACAAGCAGATACGCAGTATTTT	-	few	TRBJ2-3	TRBV11-2
CASSAGTGTGELFF	TGTGCCAGCAGCGCAGGGACTGGGACCGGGGAGCTGTTTTTT	-	once	TRBJ2-2	TRBV9
CASSWRGSGGRADTQYF	TGTGCCAGTAGTTGGCGGGGAAGCGGGGGAAGGGCAGATACGCAGTATTTT	TRBD2	-	TRBJ2-3	TRBV19
CASSLATTFNYGYTF	TGTGCCAGCAGCTTAGCGACCACCTTTAACTATGGCTACACCTTC	-	-	TRBJ1-2	TRBV7-2
CASSQDGGPSYEQYF	TGTGCCAGCAGCCAAGACGGGGGCCCTTCCTACGAGCAGTACTTC	-	few	TRBJ2-7	TRBV4-2
CASSAPLLWTRMRDTEAFF	TGTGCCAGCAGCGCCCCCCTGCTTTGGACCCGGATGAGAGACACTGAAGCTTTCTTT	-	-	TRBJ1-1	TRBV9
CASSLFGGDMDTQYF	TGCGCCAGCAGCTTGTTTGGGGGTGATATGGATACGCAGTATTTT	-	once	TRBJ2-3	TRBV5-1
CASSSGQPNEKLFF	TGCGCCAGCAGCTCGGGACAGCCGAATGAAAAACTGTTTTTT	TRBD1	-	TRBJ1-4	TRBV5-1
CASSSRTGSTEAFF	TGTGCCAGCAGTTCGAGGACAGGGAGCACTGAAGCTTTCTTT	TRBD1	few	TRBJ1-1	TRBV6-5
CASSVQPTDTQYF	TGTGCCAGCAGCGTACAACCCACGGATACGCAGTATTTT	-	-	TRBJ2-3	TRBV9
CASGKTDTQYF	TGTGCTAGTGGAAAGACAGATACGCAGTATTTT	-	-	TRBJ2-3	TRBV12-5
CASSQGGDTGELFF	TGTGCCAGCAGCCAGGGGGGGGACACCGGGGAGCTGTTTTTT	-	-	TRBJ2-2	TRBV11-3
CASSLEAGSTTGELFF	TGTGCCAGCAGCTTAGAGGCGGGATCAACCACCGGGGAGCTGTTTTTT	-	many	TRBJ2-2	TRBV11-3
CASSSPNLGRAEAFF	TGTGCCAGCAGCAGTCCCAACCTAGGGCGGGCCGAAGCTTTCTTT	-	-	TRBJ1-1	TRBV7-9
CASSTAPWVRNDYEQYF	TGTGCCAGCAGCACCGCCCCCTGGGTCAGAAACGACTACGAGCAGTACTTC	-	-	TRBJ2-7	TRBV7-8
CASSLDRGNTDTQYF	TGTGCCAGCAGCTTAGACAGGGGGAACACAGATACGCAGTATTTT	TRBD1	-	TRBJ2-3	TRBV7-8
CASSVSGDTEERSSYEQYF	TGCGCCAGCAGTGTCTCGGGGGACACGGAAGAGCGGAGCTCCTACGAGCAGTACTTC	-	-	TRBJ2-7	TRBV10-1
CAGSRGGLETQYF	TGTGCCGGATCGCGGGGGGGCCTGGAGACCCAGTACTTC	TRBD2	-	TRBJ2-5	TRBV6-1
CAWSVQKGRGGSGAQYF	TGTGCCTGGAGTGTACAAAAGGGCAGGGGAGGCTCGGGGGCCCAGTACTTC	-	-	TRBJ2-5	TRBV30
CASSPPSGPYNEQFF	TGTGCCAGCTCACCACCTAGCGGGCCCTACAATGAGCAGTTCTTC	TRBD2	once	TRBJ2-1	TRBV18